This T cell receptor beta chain was sequenced during a study of cytomegalovirus exposure and HLA in healthy donors. Turning to the study itself: From about 179 million T cells, an earlier analysis saw 110 million or so unique TCR beta sequences.

From germline, CDR1 is ENHRY and CDR2 SYGVKD. The CDR3 spans 15 residues. The V gene lost 6 bases and the J gene lost 0 bases, with 11 bases spanning the gap. Whole-study findings and limits: Judged likely to be a sequencing artifact was a cluster of highly shared sequence variants. CMV serostatus stood as the only immune exposure information on hand.

Vbeta (60) and Jbeta (13) primers were used in the PCR. Assay used: immunoSEQ multiplex PCR; TCRdb lists only in-frame clones, some missing. The sample yields under 75,000 clones, about nine tenths seen once. Comment on this clone: Its antigen remains unidentified.

This TCR came from a woman aged 25 to 45 in good health and CMV-seronegative. Sequencing used PBMCs. The chain links TRBV10-3 to TRBJ2-2; D gene ambiguous. CDR3 nucleotide sequence: TGTGCCATCAGGGGTAGCACCGCGAACACCGGGGAGCTGTTTTTT. Translation gives CAIRGSTANTGELFF.